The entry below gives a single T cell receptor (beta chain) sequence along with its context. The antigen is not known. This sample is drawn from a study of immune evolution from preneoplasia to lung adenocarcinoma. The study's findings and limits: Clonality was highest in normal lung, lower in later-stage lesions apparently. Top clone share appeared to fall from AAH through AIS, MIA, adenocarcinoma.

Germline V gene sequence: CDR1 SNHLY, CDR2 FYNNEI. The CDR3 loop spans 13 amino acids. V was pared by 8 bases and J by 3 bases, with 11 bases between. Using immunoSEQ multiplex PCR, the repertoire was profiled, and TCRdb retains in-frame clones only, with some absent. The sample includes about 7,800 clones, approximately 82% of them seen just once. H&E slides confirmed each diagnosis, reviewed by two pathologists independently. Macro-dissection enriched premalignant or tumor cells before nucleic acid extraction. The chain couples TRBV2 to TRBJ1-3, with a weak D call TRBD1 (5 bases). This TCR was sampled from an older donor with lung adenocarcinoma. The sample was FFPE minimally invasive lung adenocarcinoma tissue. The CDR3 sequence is CASLRTIGNTIYF. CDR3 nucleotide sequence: TGTGCCAGCCTAAGGACAATTGGAAACACCATATATTTT.